The clone carrying this T cell receptor (beta chain) was seen more than once but under ten times. These oral cavity squamous cell carcinomas were HPV-negative and locally advanced. Sequenced by immunoSEQ multiplex PCR; TCRdb stores in-frame clones only, minus some. Among around 13,000 clones listed, about 60% were seen once. These data belong to a study of neoadjuvant anti-PD-1 for oral cavity cancer. On the study more broadly: Patients mostly received three to four biweekly nivolumab doses at 3 mg/kg before surgery.

CDR1 and CDR2 (germline): SEHNR, FQNEAQ (reference sequence). Trimming took 4 bases from V and 3 from J; bases not matched to a gene: 8. This CDR3 spans 15 amino acids. The TCR was taken from a person aged 35 to 85 with oral cavity squamous cell carcinoma. Here the sequenced sample was PBMCs, taken before nivolumab (anti-PD-1) treatment. The chain uses TRBV7-9 and TRBJ2-7, with 8 bases matching TRBD1. In DNA form, the CDR3 reads TGTGCCAGCAGCTGGGCAGGGGGCGCGGTCTACGAGCAGTACTTC. Amino acid sequence: CASSWAGGAVYEQYF. The full variable domain, rest sourced from reference TRBV7-9 and TRBJ2-7, is DTGVSQNPRHKITKRGQNVTFRCDPISEHNRLYWYRQTLGQGPEFLTYFQNEAQLEKSRLLSDRFSAERPKGSFSTLEIQRTEQGDSAMYLCASSWAGGAVYEQYFGPGTRLTVT.